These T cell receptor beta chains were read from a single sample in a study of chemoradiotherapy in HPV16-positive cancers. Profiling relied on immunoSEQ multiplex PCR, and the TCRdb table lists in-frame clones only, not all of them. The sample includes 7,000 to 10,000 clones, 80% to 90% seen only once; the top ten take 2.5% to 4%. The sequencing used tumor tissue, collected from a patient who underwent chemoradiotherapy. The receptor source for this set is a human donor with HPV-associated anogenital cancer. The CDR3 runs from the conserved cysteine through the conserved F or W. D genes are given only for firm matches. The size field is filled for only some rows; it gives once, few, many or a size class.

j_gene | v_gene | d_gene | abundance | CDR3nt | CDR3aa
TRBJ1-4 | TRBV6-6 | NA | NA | TGTGCCAGCAGTTACTCCCAGGGTGAAAAACTGTTTTTT | CASSYSQGEKLFF
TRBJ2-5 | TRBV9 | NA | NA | TGTGCCAGCAGGGCCTCTAGCGCCCATCTTCAGGAGACCCAGTACTTC | CASRASSAHLQETQYF
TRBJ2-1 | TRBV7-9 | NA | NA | TGTGCCAGCAGCTCGGCCCCGAGGGCGAGCTCCTACAATGAGCAGTTCTTC | CASSSAPRASSYNEQFF
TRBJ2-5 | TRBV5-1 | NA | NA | TGCGCCAGCAGCCCTGAGGGAGAGACCCAGTACTTC | CASSPEGETQYF
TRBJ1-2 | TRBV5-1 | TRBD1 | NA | TGCGCCAGCAGCCTCGAGGGGACAGGGGAGTATGGCTACACCTTC | CASSLEGTGEYGYTF
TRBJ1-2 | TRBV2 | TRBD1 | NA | TGTGCCAGCAGTGAATATTCCCCACGACAGGGCGGCTACACCTTC | CASSEYSPRQGGYTF
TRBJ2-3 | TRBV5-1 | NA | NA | TGCGCCAGCAGCTTGGAGGGACCGCTGGGGACAGATACGCAGTATTTT | CASSLEGPLGTDTQYF
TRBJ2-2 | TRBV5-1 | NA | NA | TGCGCCAGCAGCTTGTCAGGGAGGTACACCGGGGAGCTGTTTTTT | CASSLSGRYTGELFF
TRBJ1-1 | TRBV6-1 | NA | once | TGTGCCAGCAGTGAACAGACTGTGAACACTGAAGCTTTCTTT | CASSEQTVNTEAFF
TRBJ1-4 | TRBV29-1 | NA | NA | TGCAGCGTTCAGAGAGGGGGTGGTAATGAAAAACTGTTTTTT | CSVQRGGGNEKLFF
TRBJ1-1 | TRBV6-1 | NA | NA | TGTGCCAGCAGTGAACGGTTAACGCGGAACACTGAAGCTTTCTTT | CASSERLTRNTEAFF
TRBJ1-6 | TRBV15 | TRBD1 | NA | TGTGCCACCAGCAGTCCGGACAGGGGGAAAAGTTCACCCCTCCACTTT | CATSSPDRGKSSPLHF
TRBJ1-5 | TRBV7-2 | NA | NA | TGTGCCAGCAGTTCACAGACCACCAGCAATCAGCCCCAGCATTTT | CASSSQTTSNQPQHF
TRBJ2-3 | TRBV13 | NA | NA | TGTGCCAGCAGTTGGGAGCCAGATACGCAGTATTTT | CASSWEPDTQYF
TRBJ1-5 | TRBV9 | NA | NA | TGTGCCAGCAGCGGCGGGGCTGCTAGCAATCAGCCCCAGCATTTT | CASSGGAASNQPQHF
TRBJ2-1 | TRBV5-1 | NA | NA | TGCGCCAGCAGCTTGGAGAGATTCGGGGAGCAGTTCTTC | CASSLERFGEQFF
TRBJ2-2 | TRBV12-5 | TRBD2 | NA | TGTGCTAGTGGTTCGACCGAACTAGCGGCGAACACCGGGGAGCTGTTTTTT | CASGSTELAANTGELFF
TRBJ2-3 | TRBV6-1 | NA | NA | TGTGCCAGCAAGACTATCTCAGATACGCAGTATTTT | CASKTISDTQYF
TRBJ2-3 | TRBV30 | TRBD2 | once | TGTGCCTGGAGTGTACCCCTAGCGGGGGGCACAGATACGCAGTATTTT | CAWSVPLAGGTDTQYF
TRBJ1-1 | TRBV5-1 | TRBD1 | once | TGCGCCAGCAGCTTTAGACAGGGGGCGCGTACTGAAGCTTTCTTT | CASSFRQGARTEAFF
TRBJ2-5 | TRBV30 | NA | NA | TGTGCCAGCGGGCACCAAGAGACCCAGTACTTC | CASGHQETQYF
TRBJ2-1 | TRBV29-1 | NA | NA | TGCAGCGTAGAGATAGGGCTAGGTCTCTACAATGAGCAGTTCTTC | CSVEIGLGLYNEQFF
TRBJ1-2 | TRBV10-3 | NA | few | TGTGCCATCAGTAGGGTACCGGTCAAAGACTATGGCTACACCTTC | CAISRVPVKDYGYTF
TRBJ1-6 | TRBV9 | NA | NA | TGTGCCAGCAGCCCACGTCGGACAGATAATTCACCCCTCCACTTT | CASSPRRTDNSPLHF
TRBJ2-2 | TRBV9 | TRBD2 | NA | TGTGCCAGCAGCGTTTCTAGCGGTGGGACCGGGGAGCTGTTTTTT | CASSVSSGGTGELFF
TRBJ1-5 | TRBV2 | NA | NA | TGTGCCAGCAGCGTTGACAGCAATAGCAATCAGCCCCAGCATTTT | CASSVDSNSNQPQHF
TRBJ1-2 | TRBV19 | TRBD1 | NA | TGTGCCAGTAGTACGAGGGACAGGGGAGGCTATGGCTACACCTTC | CASSTRDRGGYGYTF
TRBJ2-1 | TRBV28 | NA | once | TGTGCCAGCAAGGACGGTCCTGACTACAATGAGCAGTTCTTC | CASKDGPDYNEQFF
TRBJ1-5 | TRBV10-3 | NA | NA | TGTGCCATCAGTGGTGGGGCACTTAGCAATCAGCCCCAGCATTTT | CAISGGALSNQPQHF
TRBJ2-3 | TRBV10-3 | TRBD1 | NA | TGTGCCATCAGCCAGGGGGTTAAGGGAGATACGCAGTATTTT | CAISQGVKGDTQYF
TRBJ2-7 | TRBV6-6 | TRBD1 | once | TGTGCCAGCAGTTACACCGACAGGGTCGAGCAGTACTTC | CASSYTDRVEQYF
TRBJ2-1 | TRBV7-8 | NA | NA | TGTGCCAGCAGCTTAGTTTTCCGGGTACAGTTCTTC | CASSLVFRVQFF